This T cell receptor (beta chain) was documented in a study of blood T cell repertoires in COVID-19 (dated by TCRdb to 2020 to 2021). About the study as a whole: Samples from collaborators originated in the United States, Italy and Spain and spanned both the acute and convalescent phases of COVID-19. Deeply sampled blood TCRbeta repertoires from subjects exposed to, actively infected with, or recovered from COVID-19 were included in the dataset. A de-identified subject ID, COVID-19 status, age in years and sex were almost always included in the sample metadata. HLA class I and class II types, where available, came from metadata supplied by the sample provider rather than from assay-based typing. The samples were drawn from two sources: the first 160 participants of the ongoing ImmuneRACE study, and 1,000 to 1,500 subjects contributed by 6 global collaborators. The repertoires were released in a freely available public database meant as a resource for research on the immune response to SARS-CoV-2. The material from the prospective study consisted of cDNA or gDNA derived from T cells, B-cell-depleted T cells, or PBMCs. Results the study describes overall, beyond this receptor: Clinical and demographic metadata were provided uncurated, with the amount varying by source and participant.

The CDR3, from cysteine to phenylalanine, totals 15 residues. The entry retains the CDR3 DNA only, 45 bases that are in frame from base 1. V and J are truncated by 3 bases and 3 bases respectively, leaving an intervening sequence of 11 bases. The germline V gene (reference sequence) specifies MNHEY as CDR1 and SMNVEV as CDR2. In Seattle, one collaborating source enrolled patients while the infection was active and tracked those patients longitudinally over the course of disease. The collaborating institutions used their own protocols to collect whole blood in K2EDTA tubes. For TCRbeta analysis, collaborators shipped samples as frozen whole blood, isolated PBMCs, or DNA extracted from either of those sample types. As for this clone: The target of this receptor is not known. The record has no base qualities; no much larger clone is one base away.

The immunoSEQ Assay, a bias-controlled multiplex PCR, was used to amplify TCRbeta CDR3 regions from genomic DNA. The authors processed their data as follows. Nucleated cell counts per sample were estimated from amplification of reference gene primers within the assay. To quantify the absolute abundance of each unique TCRbeta CDR3 rearrangement, sequence reads were collapsed and filtered. For each sample, productive Simpson clonality was calculated as the square root of Simpson's diversity index over productive rearrangements. The immuneACCESS repertoire file appears here via TCRdb, limited to in-frame rearrangements. These files lack a portion of the clones; in checked studies, under half of the deficit traces to unresolved V genes, and the cause of the others is not known. That table is the source of V, J and clone size, and D and trimming were worked out from the DNA. The sample includes 200,000 to 250,000 clones, with about 90% observed a single time. About 0.8% of the sample rests with the top ten.

The chain is assembled from TRBV27 and TRBJ2-2; matching of 5 bases hints at TRBD2 as the D gene. What was sequenced was peripheral blood. The sequence was collected from a man between 60 and 75 years old with COVID-19, enrolled during active disease. The DNA reads TGTGCCAGCAGTTTTAGGGAGATCCACACCGGGGAGCTGTTTTTT. Translated, it reads CASSFREIHTGELFF.